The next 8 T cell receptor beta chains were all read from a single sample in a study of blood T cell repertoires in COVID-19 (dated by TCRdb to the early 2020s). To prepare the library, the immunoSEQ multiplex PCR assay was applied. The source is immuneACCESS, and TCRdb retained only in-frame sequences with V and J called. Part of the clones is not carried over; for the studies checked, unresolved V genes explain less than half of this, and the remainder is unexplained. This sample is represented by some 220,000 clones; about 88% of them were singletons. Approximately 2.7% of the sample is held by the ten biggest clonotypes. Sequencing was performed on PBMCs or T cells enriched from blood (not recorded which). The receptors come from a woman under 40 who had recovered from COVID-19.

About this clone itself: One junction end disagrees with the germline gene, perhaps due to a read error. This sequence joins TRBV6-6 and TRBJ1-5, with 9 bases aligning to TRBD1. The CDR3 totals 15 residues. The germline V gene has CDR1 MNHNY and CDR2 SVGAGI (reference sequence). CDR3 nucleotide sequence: TGTGCCAGCAGGCCCGGGACAGGGAGCAATCGGCCCCAGCATTTT. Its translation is CASRPGTGSNRPQHF.

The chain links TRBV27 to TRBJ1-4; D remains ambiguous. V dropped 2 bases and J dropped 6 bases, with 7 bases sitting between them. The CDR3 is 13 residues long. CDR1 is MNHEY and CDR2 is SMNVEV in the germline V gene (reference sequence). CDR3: CASSLPPYEKLFF. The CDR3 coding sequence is TGTGCCAGCAGTTTACCCCCTTATGAAAAACTGTTTTTT.

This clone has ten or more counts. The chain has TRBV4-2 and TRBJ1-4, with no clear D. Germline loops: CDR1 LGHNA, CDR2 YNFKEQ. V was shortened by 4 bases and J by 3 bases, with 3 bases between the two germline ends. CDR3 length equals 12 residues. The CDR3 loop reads CASSPSNEKLFF. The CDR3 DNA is TGTGCCAGCAGCCCTTCTAATGAAAAACTGTTTTTT.

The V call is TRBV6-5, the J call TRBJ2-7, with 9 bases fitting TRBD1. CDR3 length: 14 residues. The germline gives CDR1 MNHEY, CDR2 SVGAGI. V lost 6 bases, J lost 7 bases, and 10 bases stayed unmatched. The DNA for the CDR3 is TGTGCCAGCAGATTAGACAGGGGGGTTTGGGAGCAGTACTTC. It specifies CASRLDRGVWEQYF.

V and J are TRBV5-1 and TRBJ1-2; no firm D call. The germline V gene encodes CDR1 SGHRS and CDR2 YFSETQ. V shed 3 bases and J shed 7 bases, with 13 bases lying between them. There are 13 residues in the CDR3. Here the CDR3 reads CASSSTDSVGYTF. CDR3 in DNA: TGCGCCAGCAGCTCGACTGACTCGGTTGGCTACACCTTC.

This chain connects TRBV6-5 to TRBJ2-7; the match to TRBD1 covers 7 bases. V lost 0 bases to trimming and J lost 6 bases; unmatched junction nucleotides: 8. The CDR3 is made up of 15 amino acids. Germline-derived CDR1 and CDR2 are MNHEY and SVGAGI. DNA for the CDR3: TGTGCCAGCAGTTACTCGAACAGGGGCAATCTCGAGCAGTACTTC. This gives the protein CASSYSNRGNLEQYF.

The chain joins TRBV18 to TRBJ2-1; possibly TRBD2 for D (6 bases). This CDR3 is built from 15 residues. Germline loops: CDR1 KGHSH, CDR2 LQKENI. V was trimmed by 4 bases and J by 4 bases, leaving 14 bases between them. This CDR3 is CASSREADIYNEQFF. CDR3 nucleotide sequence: TGTGCCAGCTCACGGGAGGCTGACATTTACAATGAGCAGTTCTTC.

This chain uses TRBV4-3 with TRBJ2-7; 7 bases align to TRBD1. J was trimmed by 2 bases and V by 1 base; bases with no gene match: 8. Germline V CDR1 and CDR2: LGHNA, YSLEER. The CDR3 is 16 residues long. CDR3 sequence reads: CASSQGSSGGAYEQYF. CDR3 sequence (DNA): TGCGCCAGCAGCCAAGGTTCGTCAGGGGGAGCCTACGAGCAGTACTTC.